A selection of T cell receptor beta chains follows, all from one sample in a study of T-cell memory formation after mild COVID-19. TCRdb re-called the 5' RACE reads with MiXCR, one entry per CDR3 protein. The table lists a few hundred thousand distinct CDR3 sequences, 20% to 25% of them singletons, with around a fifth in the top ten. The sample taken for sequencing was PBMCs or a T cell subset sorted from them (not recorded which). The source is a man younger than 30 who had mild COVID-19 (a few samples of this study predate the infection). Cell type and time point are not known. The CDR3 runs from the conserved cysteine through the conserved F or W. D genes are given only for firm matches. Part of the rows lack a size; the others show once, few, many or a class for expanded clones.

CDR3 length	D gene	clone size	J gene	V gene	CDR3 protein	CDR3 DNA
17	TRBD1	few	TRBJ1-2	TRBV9	CASSGEGEGQGTHGYTF	TGTGCCAGCAGCGGGGAGGGCGAGGGACAGGGCACCCATGGCTACACCTTC
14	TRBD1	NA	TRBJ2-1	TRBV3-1	CASSQAGTDNEQFF	TGTGCCAGCAGCCAGGCCGGGACAGACAATGAGCAGTTCTTC
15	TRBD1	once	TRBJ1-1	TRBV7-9	CASSGRQGMNTEAFF	TGTGCCAGCAGCGGACGACAGGGGATGAACACTGAAGCTTTCTTT
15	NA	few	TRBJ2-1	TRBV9	CASSVGGGQYNEQFF	TGTGCCAGCAGCGTAGGCGGGGGCCAATACAATGAGCAGTTCTTC
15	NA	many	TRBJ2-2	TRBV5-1	CASSLDRPNTGELFF	TGCGCCAGCAGCTTGGACAGACCGAACACCGGGGAGCTGTTTTTT
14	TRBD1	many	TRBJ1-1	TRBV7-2	CASSLGTANTEAFF	TGTGCCAGCAGCTTGGGGACAGCGAACACTGAAGCTTTCTTT
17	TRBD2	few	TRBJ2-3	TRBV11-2	CASSLAPLAGAADTQYF	TGTGCCAGCAGCTTAGCCCCACTAGCGGGGGCCGCAGATACGCAGTATTTT
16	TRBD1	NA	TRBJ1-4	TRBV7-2	CASSFRGPTTNEKLFF	TGTGCCAGCAGCTTCAGGGGGCCCACAACTAATGAAAAACTGTTTTTT
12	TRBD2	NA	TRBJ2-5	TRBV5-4	CASGTSRETQYF	TGTGCCAGCGGGACTAGCCGGGAGACCCAGTACTTC
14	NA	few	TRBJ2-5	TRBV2	CASSETGTRGAQYF	TGTGCCAGCAGTGAGACCGGGACAAGAGGGGCCCAGTACTTC
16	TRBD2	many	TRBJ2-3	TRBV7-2	CASSLHRLAGQDTQYF	TGTGCCAGCAGCTTGCACCGACTAGCGGGGCAAGATACGCAGTATTTT
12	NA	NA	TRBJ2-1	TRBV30	CAWGGLNNEQFF	TGTGCCTGGGGGGGGCTAAACAATGAGCAGTTCTTC
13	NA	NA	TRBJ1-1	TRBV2	CASSDSGNTEAFF	TGTGCCAGCAGTGATTCCGGTAACACTGAAGCTTTCTTT
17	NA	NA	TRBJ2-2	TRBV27	CASSGATGSRYTGELFF	TGTGCCAGCAGTGGGGCCACCGGGTCACGTTATACCGGGGAGCTGTTTTTT
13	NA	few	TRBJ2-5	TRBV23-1	CATRVTETETQYF	TGCGCCACCAGGGTGACGGAAACAGAGACCCAGTACTTC
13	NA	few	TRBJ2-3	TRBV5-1	CASTSEWAFVWNF	TGCGCCAGCACTAGTGAGTGGGCTTTCGTGTGGAATTTT
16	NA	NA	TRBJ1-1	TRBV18	CASSPVGGRMNTEAFF	TGTGCCAGCTCACCCGTGGGGGGGAGGATGAACACTGAAGCTTTCTTT
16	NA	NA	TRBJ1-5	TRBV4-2	CASSPNGEGDGQPQHF	TGTGCCAGCAGCCCGAACGGCGAAGGGGATGGTCAGCCCCAGCATTTT
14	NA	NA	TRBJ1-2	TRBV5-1	CASRDGPANYGYTF	TGCGCCAGCAGGGACGGTCCAGCTAACTATGGCTACACCTTC
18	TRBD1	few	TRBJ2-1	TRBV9	CASSVASGTGGSYNEQFF	TGTGCCAGCAGCGTAGCCTCCGGGACAGGGGGCAGCTACAATGAGCAGTTCTTC
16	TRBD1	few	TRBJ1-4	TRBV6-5	CASSYSSFQGAEKLFF	TGTGCCAGCAGTTACTCGAGTTTTCAGGGGGCGGAAAAACTGTTTTTT
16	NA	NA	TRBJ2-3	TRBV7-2	CASSPTSGGTGDTQYF	TGTGCCAGCAGCCCTACCAGCGGGGGGACAGGAGATACGCAGTATTTT
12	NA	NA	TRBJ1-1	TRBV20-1	CSARPGFAEAFF	TGCAGTGCTAGGCCCGGGTTTGCTGAAGCTTTCTTT
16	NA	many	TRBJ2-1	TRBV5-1	CASSLGPGYSYNEQFF	TGCGCCAGCAGCTTGGGTCCCGGGTACTCCTACAATGAGCAGTTCTTC
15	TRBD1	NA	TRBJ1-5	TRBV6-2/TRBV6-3	CASSSSDRGNQPQHF	TGTGCCAGCAGTTCCTCGGACAGGGGCAATCAGCCCCAGCATTTT
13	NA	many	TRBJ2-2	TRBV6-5	CASRQANTGELFF	TGTGCCAGCAGACAGGCTAACACCGGGGAGCTGTTTTTT
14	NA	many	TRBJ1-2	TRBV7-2	CASSLVGRADGYTF	TGTGCCAGCAGCTTAGTGGGCAGGGCTGATGGCTACACCTTC
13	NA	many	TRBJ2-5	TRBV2	CASSESQRETQYF	TGTGCCAGCAGTGAAAGTCAGCGAGAGACCCAGTACTTC
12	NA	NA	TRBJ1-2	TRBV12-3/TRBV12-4	CASSSEGYGYTF	TGTGCCAGCAGTAGTGAGGGTTATGGCTACACCTTC
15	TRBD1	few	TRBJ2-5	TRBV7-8	CASSFRTGLQETQYF	TGTGCCAGCAGCTTTCGGACAGGGCTGCAAGAGACCCAGTACTTC
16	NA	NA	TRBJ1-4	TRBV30	CAWSVPMDLSGEKLFF	TGTGCCTGGAGTGTACCCATGGATCTTTCGGGCGAAAAACTGTTTTTT
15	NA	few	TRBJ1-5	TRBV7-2	CASSFFPTDNQPQHF	TGTGCCAGCAGCTTTTTTCCGACGGACAATCAGCCCCAGCATTTT
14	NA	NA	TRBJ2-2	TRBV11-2	CASSRTENTGELFF	TGTGCCAGCAGCCGGACGGAGAACACCGGGGAGCTGTTTTTT
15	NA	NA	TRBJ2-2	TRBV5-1	CASSLSTGRTGELFF	TGCGCCAGCAGCTTGTCTACAGGGAGAACCGGGGAGCTGTTTTTT
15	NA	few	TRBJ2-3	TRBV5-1	CASSLVAPDTDTQYF	TGCGCCAGCAGCTTGGTCGCACCCGACACAGATACGCAGTATTTT
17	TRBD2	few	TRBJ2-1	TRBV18	CASSPPGTSGSYNEQFF	TGTGCCAGCTCACCACCTGGGACTAGCGGGTCCTACAATGAGCAGTTCTTC
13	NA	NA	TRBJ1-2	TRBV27	CASRTAGHYGYTF	TGTGCCAGCAGGACGGCAGGGCACTATGGCTACACCTTC
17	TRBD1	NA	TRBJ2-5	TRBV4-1	CASSRGDPTGGKETQYF	TGCGCCAGCAGCCGAGGGGACCCGACAGGGGGCAAGGAGACCCAGTACTTC